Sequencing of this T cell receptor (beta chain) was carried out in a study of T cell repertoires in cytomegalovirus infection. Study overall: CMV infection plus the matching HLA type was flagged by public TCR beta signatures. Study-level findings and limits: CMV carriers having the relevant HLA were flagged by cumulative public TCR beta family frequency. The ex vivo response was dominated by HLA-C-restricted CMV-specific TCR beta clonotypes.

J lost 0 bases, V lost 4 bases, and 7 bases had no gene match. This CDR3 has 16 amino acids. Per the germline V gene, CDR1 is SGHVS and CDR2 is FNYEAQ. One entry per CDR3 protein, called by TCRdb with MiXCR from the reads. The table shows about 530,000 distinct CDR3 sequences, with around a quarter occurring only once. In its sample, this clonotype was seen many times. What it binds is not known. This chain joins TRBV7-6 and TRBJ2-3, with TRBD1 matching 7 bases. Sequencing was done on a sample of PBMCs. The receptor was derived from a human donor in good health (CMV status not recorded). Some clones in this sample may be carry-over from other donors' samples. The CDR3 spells CASSSGQASSTDTQYF. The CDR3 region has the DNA TGTGCCAGCAGCTCCGGACAGGCCTCTAGCACAGATACGCAGTATTTT.